This TCR beta chain is drawn from a study of spatial heterogeneity in lung cancer. Time point of the sample: sample taken at primary tumor resection. Each CDR3 protein gets one entry after TCRdb re-called the 5' RACE reads with MiXCR. The table shows 43,000 or so distinct CDR3 sequences, with 6.8% occurring only once. This clonotype was counted ten times or more. V gave up 6 bases and J gave up 0 bases, with 6 bases separating them. The CDR3 extends over 14 amino acids. CDR1 and CDR2 from the germline V gene are MNHEY and SVGAGI. The receptor was derived from a female donor with early-stage non-small cell lung cancer. V and J are TRBV6-5 and TRBJ2-6, with unresolved D. The source was PBMCs, collected at surgery. The CDR3 protein is CASRPFSGANVLTF. CDR3 nucleotides: TGTGCCAGCAGACCATTCTCTGGGGCCAACGTCCTGACTTTC.